This T cell receptor beta chain derives from a study of T-cell reconstitution after alpha-beta-depleted transplantation in children (dated by TCRdb to about 2016). Study-wide context: T-cell immune reconstitution after TCRalphabeta/CD19-depleted allogeneic hematopoietic cell transplantation in children was quantitatively tracked in the study by means of TCR repertoire profiling. Broader findings and caveats from the paper: The apparently early recovery of alphabetaT-cell counts about two months after transplant reportedly depended on only several hundred rapidly expanded clones that came from non-depleted graft cells. In some patients, high TCRbeta diversity at day 60 was attributed to recipient T cells and intrathymic progenitors that had survived conditioning. Over subsequent months, a decline in hyperexpanded clone frequencies was noted, and after one year, T-cell counts and TCRbeta diversity were mostly ascribed to newly produced T cells.

There are many counts of this clonotype. Its antigen is currently not known. Nothing much larger sits one base from this clone, and base qualities are not available. Per the publication, the treatment or condition label means: allogeneic hematopoietic cell transplantation with graft depleted of TCRalphabeta T cells and CD19 B cells. The children who served as transplant recipients had been given grafts of TCRalphabeta/CD19-depleted allogeneic hematopoietic cells. CDR1 and CDR2, per the germline V gene, are MDHEN and SYDVKM. The CDR3 covers 18 residues, taking in both the cysteine and the phenylalanine. The retained sequence is limited to the CDR3, 54 bases, with the frame set at the first base. The junction shows trimming of 7 bases on V and 1 base on J, and the gene matches do not reach 7 bases of it. Libraries were constructed by PCR. The sequencer listed for this sample is Illumina HiSeq 2500. Molecular barcoding was employed in the preparation of TCR libraries, with unique molecular identifiers being used to normalize TCRbeta repertoire quantification. The public reads were reprocessed in TCRdb via fastp at Q25 and MiXCR, keeping in-frame beta chains. Rows merge per CDR3 protein into single entries with the most common DNA and genes. The sample table contains approximately 290,000 distinct CDR3 sequences; only one count was recorded for 9.5% to 13% of them. The biggest ten clones account for about 25% of the sample.

The chain joins TRBV28 to TRBJ2-2; a stretch of 15 junction bases matches TRBD2. This sequence was found in a male patient aged 2 to 10 who had a stem cell transplant for chronic granulomatous disease, so the T cells may come from the graft donor. The material was peripheral blood, obtained 180 days after TCRalphabeta/CD19-depleted stem cell transplant. The DNA sequence is given as TGTGCCAGCAAGGGGACTAGCGGGAGGCATCAGAACACCGGGGAGCTGTTTTTT. The encoded protein is CASKGTSGRHQNTGELFF.